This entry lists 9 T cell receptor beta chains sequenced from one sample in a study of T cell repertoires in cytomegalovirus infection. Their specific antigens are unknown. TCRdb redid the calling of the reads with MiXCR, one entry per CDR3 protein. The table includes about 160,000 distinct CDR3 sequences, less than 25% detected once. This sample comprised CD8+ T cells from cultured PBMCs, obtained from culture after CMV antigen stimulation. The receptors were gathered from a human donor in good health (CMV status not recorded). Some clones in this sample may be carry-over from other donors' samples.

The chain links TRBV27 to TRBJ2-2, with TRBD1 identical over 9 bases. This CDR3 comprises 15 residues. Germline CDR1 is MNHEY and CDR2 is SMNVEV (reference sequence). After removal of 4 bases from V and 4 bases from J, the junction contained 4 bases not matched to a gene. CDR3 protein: CASSSPGQGTGELFF. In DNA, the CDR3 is TGTGCCAGCAGTTCCCCGGGACAGGGCACCGGGGAGCTGTTTTTT.

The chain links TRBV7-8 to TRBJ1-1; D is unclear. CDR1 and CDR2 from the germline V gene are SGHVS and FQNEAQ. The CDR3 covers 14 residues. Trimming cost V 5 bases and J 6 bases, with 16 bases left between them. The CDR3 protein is CASSPLVRSSEAFF. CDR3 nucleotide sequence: TGTGCCAGCAGCCCCCTGGTGAGATCTTCTGAAGCTTTCTTT.

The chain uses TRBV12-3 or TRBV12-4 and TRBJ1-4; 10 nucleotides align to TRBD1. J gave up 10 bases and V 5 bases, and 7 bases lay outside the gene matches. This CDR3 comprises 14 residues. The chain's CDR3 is CASSLGQGPGKLFF. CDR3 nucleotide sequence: TGTGCCAGCAGTCTGGGACAGGGGCCAGGAAAACTGTTTTTT.

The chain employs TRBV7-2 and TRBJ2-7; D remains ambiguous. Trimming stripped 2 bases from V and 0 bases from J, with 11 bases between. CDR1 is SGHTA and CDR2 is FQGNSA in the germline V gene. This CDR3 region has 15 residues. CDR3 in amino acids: CASSLKDHSSYEQYF. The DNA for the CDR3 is TGTGCCAGCAGCTTAAAAGACCATTCCTCCTACGAGCAGTACTTC.

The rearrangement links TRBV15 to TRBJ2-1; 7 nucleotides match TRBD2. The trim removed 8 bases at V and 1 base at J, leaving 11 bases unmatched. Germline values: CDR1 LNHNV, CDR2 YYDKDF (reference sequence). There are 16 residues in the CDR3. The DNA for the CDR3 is TGTGCCACCGATTCAAAAAGCGGGGTTTCCTACAATGAGCAGTTCTTC. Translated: CATDSKSGVSYNEQFF.

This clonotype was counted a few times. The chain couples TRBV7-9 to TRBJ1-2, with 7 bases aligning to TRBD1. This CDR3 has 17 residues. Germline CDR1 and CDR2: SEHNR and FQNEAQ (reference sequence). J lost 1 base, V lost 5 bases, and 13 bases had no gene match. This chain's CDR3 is CASSNPPGQPINYGYTF. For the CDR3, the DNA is TGTGCCAGCAGCAATCCCCCGGGACAGCCAATTAACTATGGCTACACCTTC.

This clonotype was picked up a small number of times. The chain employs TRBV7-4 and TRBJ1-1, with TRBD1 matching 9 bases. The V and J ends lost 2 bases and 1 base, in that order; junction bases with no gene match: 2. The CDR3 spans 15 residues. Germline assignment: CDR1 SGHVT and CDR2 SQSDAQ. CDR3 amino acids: CASSLRGQGNTEAFF. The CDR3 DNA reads TGTGCCAGCAGCTTACGGGGACAGGGGAACACTGAAGCTTTCTTT.

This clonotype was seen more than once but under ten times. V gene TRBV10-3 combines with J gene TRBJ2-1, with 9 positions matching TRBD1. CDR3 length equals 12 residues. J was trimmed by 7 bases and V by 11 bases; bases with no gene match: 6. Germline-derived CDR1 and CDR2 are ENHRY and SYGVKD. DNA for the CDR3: TGTGCCGTCTGGGACAGGGATAATGAGCAGTTCTTC. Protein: CAVWDRDNEQFF.

This CDR3 is CASRDRGSGNTIYF. The CDR3 DNA follows: TGTGCCAGCAGGGACAGGGGATCCGGAAACACCATATATTTT. The V gene is TRBV12-3 or TRBV12-4, the J gene TRBJ1-3, with 9 bases identical to TRBD1. V lost 6 bases and J lost 4; bases outside the gene matches: 4. This CDR3 contains 14 residues.